This TCR beta chain was recovered during a study of blood T cell repertoires in COVID-19. In the study overall: The United States, Italy and Spain provided the acute and convalescent COVID-19 samples. In each case, the material was cDNA or gDNA derived from T cells, B-cell-depleted T cells, or PBMCs.

With 4 bases removed from V and 6 bases from J, the gap between germline ends came to 15 bases. CDR1 MDHEN and CDR2 SYDVKM come from the germline V gene. The CDR3 spans 14 residues. Study processing details: From reference gene primer amplification, estimates of nucleated cell counts were derived. Profiled with immunoSEQ multiplex PCR; TCRdb holds only in-frame clones, not every one. V and J calls and clone size are those listed in that table; D and trimming were worked out from the DNA. The data contain a few hundred thousand clones, around 90% of them singletons. The V call is TRBV28, the J call TRBJ1-2; D ambiguous. This TCR came from a woman between 45 and 65 years old who had recovered from COVID-19. Sequencing used peripheral blood. DNA of the CDR3: TGTGCCAGCAGTTCCCTGCGGGGAATTGATGGCTACACCTTC. This encodes CASSSLRGIDGYTF.